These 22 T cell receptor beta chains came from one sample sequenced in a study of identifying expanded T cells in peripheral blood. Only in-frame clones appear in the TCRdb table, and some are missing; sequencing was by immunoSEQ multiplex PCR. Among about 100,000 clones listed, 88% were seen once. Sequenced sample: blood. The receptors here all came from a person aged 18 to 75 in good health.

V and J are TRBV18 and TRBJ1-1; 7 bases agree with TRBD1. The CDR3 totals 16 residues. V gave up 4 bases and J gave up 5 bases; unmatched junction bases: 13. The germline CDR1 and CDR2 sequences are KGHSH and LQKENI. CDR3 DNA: TGTGCCAGCTCACAATTCCCCACAGGGGCGTGGACTGAAGCTTTCTTT. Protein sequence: CASSQFPTGAWTEAFF. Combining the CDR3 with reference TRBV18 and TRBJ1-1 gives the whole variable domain NAGVMQNPRHLVRRRGQEARLRCSPMKGHSHVYWYRQLPEEGLKFMVYLQKENIIDESGMPKERFSAEFPKEGPSILRIQQVVRGDSAAYFCASSQFPTGAWTEAFFGQGTRLTVV.

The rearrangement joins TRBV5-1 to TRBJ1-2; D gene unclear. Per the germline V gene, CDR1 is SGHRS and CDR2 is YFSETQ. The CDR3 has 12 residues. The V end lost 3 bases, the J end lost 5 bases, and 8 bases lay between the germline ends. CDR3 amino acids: CASSSDGYGYTF. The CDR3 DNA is TGCGCCAGCAGCTCCGATGGGTATGGCTACACCTTC. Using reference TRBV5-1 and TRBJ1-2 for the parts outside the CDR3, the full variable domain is KAGVTQTPRYLIKTRGQQVTLSCSPISGHRSVSWYQQTPGQGLQFLFEYFSETQRNKGNFPGRFSGRQFSNSRSEMNVSTLELGDSALYLCASSSDGYGYTFGSGTRLTVV.

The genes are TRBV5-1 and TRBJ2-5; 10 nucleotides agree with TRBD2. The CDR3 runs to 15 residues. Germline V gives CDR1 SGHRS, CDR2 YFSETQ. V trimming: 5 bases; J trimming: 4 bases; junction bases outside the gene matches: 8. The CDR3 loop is CASSRTSGPGETQYF. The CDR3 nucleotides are TGCGCCAGCAGTCGGACTAGCGGCCCGGGAGAGACCCAGTACTTC.

The CDR3 loop is CASSLGRDYGYTF. For the CDR3, the DNA is TGTGCCAGCAGCTTAGGTAGGGACTATGGCTACACCTTC. This chain connects TRBV5-6 to TRBJ1-2; no clear D gene. The CDR3 contains 13 residues. V lost 2 bases to trimming and J lost 3 bases, with 8 bases between them. The germline V gene has CDR1 SGHDT and CDR2 YYEEEE.

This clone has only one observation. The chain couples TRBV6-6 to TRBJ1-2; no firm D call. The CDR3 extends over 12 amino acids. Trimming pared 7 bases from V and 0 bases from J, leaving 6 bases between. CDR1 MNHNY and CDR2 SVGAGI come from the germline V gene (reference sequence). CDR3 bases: TGTGCCAGCAAAATAGCTAACTATGGCTACACCTTC. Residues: CASKIANYGYTF.

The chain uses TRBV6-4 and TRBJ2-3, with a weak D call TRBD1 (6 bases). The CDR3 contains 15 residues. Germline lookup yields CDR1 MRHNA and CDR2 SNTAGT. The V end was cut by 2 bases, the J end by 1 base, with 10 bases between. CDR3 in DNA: TGTGCCAGCAGTGACACGGGACACGGCACAGATACGCAGTATTTT. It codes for CASSDTGHGTDTQYF.

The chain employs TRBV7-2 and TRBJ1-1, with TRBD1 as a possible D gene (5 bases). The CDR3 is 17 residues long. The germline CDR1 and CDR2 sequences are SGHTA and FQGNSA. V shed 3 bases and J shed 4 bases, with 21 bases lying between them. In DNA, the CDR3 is TGTGCCAGCAGCTTGGGGTCGAGAAGGGGAAGTAGCACTGAAGCTTTCTTT. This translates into CASSLGSRRGSSTEAFF.

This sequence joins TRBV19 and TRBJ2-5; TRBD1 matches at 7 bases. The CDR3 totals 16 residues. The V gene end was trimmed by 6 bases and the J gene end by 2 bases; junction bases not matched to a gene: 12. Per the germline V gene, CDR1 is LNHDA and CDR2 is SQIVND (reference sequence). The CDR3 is CASSPSGTEFQETQYF. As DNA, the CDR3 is TGTGCCAGTAGCCCCTCCGGGACAGAGTTTCAAGAGACCCAGTACTTC. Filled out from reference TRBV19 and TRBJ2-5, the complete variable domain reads DGGITQSPKYLFRKEGQNVTLSCEQNLNHDAMYWYRQDPGQGLRLIYYSQIVNDFQKGDIAEGYSVSREKKESFPLTVTSAQKNPTAFYLCASSPSGTEFQETQYFGPGTRLLVL.

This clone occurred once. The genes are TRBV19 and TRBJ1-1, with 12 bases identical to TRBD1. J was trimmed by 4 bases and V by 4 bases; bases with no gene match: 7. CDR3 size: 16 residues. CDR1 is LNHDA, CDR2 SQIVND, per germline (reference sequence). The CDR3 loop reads CASSRGTGGWSTEAFF. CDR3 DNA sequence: TGTGCCAGTAGTAGGGGGACAGGGGGCTGGTCCACTGAAGCTTTCTTT.

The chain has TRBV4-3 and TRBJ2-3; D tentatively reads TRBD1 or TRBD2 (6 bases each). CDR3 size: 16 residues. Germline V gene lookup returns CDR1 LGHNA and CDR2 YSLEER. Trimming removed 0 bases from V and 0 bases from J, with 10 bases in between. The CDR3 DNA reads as TGCGCCAGCAGCCAAGACGGGGGCACTAGCACAGATACGCAGTATTTT. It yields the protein CASSQDGGTSTDTQYF.

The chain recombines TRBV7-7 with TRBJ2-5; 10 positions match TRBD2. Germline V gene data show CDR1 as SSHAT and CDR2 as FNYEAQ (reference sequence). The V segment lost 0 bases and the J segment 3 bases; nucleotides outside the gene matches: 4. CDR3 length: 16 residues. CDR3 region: CASSLARAGGKETQYF. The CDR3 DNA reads TGTGCCAGCAGCTTAGCCCGAGCGGGGGGGAAAGAGACCCAGTACTTC.

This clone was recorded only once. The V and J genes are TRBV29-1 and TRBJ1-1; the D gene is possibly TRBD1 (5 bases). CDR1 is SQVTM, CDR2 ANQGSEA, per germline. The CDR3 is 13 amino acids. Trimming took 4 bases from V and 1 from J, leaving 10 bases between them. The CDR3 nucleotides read TGCAGCGTTGGGGTGAGGGGGAACACTGAAGCTTTCTTT. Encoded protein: CSVGVRGNTEAFF.

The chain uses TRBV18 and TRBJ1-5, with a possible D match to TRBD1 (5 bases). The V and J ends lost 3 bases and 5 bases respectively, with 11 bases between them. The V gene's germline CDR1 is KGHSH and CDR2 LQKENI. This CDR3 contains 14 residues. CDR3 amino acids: CASSPGRGDQPQHF. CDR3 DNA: TGTGCCAGCTCACCGGGGAGGGGTGATCAGCCCCAGCATTTT.

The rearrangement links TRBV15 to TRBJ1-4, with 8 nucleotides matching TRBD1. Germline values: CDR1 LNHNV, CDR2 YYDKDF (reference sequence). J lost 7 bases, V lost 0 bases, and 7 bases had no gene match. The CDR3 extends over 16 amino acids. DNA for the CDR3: TGTGCCACCAGCAGAGATTTGGCCAGGGGGCGTGAAAAACTGTTTTTT. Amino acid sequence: CATSRDLARGREKLFF.

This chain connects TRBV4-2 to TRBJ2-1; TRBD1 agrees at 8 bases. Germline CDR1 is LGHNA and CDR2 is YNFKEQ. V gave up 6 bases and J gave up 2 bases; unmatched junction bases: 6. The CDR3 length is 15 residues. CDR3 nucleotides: TGTGCCAGCAGTCCAGGGACAGGACCCTACAATGAGCAGTTCTTC. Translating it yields CASSPGTGPYNEQFF.

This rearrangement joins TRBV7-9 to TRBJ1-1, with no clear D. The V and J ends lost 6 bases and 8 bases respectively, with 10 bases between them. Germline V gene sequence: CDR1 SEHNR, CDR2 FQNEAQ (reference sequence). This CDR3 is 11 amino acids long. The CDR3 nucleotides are TGTGCCAGCAGGAGTATGGTAGAAGCTTTCTTT. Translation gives CASRSMVEAFF.

In DNA, the CDR3 is TGTGCCAGCAGCCGAGGACAGGGGGCAAGCTATGGCTACACCTTC. It encodes CASSRGQGASYGYTF. The V gene is TRBV7-9, the J gene TRBJ1-2; TRBD1 agrees at 11 bases. V lost 5 bases, J lost 4 bases, and 6 bases stayed unmatched. Germline CDR1 reads SEHNR; CDR2 reads FQNEAQ (reference sequence). CDR3 size: 15 residues.

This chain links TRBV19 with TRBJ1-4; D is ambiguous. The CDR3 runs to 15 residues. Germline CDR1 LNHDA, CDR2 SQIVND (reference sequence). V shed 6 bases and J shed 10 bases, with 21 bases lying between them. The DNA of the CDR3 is TGTGCCAGTAGATGGGGTGTTCAGGAAAAAGGAAAACTGTTTTTT. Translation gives CASRWGVQEKGKLFF.

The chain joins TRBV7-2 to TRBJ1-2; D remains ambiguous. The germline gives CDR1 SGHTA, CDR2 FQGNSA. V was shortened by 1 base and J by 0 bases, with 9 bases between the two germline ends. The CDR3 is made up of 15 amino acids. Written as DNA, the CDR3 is TGTGCCAGCAGCTTAGGTGGGGTGACTAACTATGGCTACACCTTC. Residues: CASSLGGVTNYGYTF.

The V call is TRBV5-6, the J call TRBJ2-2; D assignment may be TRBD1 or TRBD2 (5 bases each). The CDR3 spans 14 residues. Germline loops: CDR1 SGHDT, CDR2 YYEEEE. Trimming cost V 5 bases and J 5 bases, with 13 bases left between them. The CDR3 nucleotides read TGTGCCAGCAGAATGATGGGGACGACCGGGGAGCTGTTTTTT. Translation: CASRMMGTTGELFF.

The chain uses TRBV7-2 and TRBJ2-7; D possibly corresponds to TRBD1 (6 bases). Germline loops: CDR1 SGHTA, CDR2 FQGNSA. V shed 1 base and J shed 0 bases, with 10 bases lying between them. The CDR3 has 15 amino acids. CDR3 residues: CASSLVGRGSYEQYF. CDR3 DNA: TGTGCCAGCAGCTTAGTCGGCAGGGGCTCCTACGAGCAGTACTTC.

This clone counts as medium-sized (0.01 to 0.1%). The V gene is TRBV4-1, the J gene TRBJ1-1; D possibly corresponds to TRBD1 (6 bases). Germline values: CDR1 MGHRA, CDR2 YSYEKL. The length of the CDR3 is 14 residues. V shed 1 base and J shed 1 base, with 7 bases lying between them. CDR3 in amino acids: CASSQGGGNTEAFF. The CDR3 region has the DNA TGCGCCAGCAGCCAAGGAGGGGGGAACACTGAAGCTTTCTTT.